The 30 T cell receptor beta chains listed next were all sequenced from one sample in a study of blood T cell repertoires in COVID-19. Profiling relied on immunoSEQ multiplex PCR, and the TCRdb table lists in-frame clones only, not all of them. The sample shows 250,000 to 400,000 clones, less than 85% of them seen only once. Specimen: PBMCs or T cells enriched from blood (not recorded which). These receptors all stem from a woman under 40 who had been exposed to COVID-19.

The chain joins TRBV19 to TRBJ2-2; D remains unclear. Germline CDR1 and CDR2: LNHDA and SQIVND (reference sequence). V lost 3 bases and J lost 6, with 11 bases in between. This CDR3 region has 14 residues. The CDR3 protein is CASSIVVRAGELFF. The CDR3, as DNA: TGTGCCAGTAGTATTGTAGTACGCGCCGGGGAGCTGTTTTTT. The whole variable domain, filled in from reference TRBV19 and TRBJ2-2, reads DGGITQSPKYLFRKEGQNVTLSCEQNLNHDAMYWYRQDPGQGLRLIYYSQIVNDFQKGDIAEGYSVSREKKESFPLTVTSAQKNPTAFYLCASSIVVRAGELFFGEGSRLTVL.

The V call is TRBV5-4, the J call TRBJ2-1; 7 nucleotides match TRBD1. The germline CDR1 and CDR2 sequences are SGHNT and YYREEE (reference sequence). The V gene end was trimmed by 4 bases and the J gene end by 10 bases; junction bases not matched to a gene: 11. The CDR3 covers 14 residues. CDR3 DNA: TGTGCCAGCAGCGTTGGACAGGACCCAAGGGAGCAGTTCTTC. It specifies CASSVGQDPREQFF. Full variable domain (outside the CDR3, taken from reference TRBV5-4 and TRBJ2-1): ETGVTQSPTHLIKTRGQQVTLRCSSQSGHNTVSWYQQALGQGPQFIFQYYREEENGRGNFPPRFSGLQFPNYSSELNVNALELDDSALYLCASSVGQDPREQFFGPGTRLTVL.

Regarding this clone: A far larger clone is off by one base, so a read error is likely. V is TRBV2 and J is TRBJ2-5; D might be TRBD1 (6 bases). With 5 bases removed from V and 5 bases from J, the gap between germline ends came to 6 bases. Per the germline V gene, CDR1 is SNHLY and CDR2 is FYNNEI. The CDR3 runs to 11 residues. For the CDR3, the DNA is TGTGCCAGCAGTCAGGGGGAGACCCAGTACTTC. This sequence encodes CASSQGETQYF.

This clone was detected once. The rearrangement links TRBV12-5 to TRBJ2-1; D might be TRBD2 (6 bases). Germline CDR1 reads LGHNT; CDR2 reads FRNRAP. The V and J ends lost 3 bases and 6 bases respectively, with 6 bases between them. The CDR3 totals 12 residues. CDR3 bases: TGTGCTAGTGGTTTCGGGAGCAATGAGCAGTTCTTC. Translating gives CASGFGSNEQFF.

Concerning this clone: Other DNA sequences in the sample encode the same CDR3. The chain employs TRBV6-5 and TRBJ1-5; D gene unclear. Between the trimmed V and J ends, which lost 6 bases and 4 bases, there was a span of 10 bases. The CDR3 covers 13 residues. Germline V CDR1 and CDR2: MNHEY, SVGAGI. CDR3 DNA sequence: TGTGCCAGCAGCAGTCGGGGTAATCAGCCCCAGCATTTT. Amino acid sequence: CASSSRGNQPQHF.

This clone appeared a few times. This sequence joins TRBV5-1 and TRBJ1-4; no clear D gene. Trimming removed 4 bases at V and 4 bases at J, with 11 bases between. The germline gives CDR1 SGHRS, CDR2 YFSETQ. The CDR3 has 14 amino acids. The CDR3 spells CASSQGLGNEKLFF. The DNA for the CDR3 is TGCGCCAGCAGCCAAGGACTCGGTAATGAAAAACTGTTTTTT.

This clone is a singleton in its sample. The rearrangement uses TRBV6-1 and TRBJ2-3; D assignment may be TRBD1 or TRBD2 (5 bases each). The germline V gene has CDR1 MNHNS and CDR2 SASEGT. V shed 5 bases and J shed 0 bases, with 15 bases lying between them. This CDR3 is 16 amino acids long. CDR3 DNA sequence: TGTGCCAGCAGTAAAGAGGGGTATATCAGCACAGATACGCAGTATTTT. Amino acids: CASSKEGYISTDTQYF.

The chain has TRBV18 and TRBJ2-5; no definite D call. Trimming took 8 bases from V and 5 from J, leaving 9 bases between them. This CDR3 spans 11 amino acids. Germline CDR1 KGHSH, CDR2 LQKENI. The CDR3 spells CASHYLETQYF. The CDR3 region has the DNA TGTGCCAGCCACTATCTGGAGACCCAGTACTTC.

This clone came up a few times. In nucleotides, the CDR3 is TGCGCCAGCAGCTTGGGCAGGGGGCTTGAAAAACTGTTTTTT. The encoded protein is CASSLGRGLEKLFF. V and J are TRBV5-1 and TRBJ1-4; 8 nucleotides match TRBD1. V was pared by 0 bases and J by 7 bases, with 2 bases of the junction left unmatched. The CDR3 is 14 residues long. Germline loops: CDR1 SGHRS, CDR2 YFSETQ.

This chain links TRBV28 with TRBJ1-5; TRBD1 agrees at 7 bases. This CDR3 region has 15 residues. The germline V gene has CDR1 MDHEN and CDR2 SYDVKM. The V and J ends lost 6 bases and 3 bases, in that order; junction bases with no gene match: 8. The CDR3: CASSPPGTDNQPQHF. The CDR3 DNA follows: TGTGCCAGCAGCCCCCCCGGGACAGACAATCAGCCCCAGCATTTT.

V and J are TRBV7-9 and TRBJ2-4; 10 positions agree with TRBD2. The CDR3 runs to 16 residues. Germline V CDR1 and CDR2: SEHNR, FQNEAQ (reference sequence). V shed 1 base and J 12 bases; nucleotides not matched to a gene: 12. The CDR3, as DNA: TGTGCCAGCAGCTTAGAAAGCGGGAGGGCCTCTCGAAGTCAGTACTTC. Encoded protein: CASSLESGRASRSQYF.

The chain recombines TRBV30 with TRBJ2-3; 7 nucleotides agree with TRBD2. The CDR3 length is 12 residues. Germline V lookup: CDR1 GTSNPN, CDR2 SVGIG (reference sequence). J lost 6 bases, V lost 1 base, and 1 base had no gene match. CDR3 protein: CAWSGSGDTQYF. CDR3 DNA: TGTGCCTGGAGTGGTAGCGGGGATACGCAGTATTTT.

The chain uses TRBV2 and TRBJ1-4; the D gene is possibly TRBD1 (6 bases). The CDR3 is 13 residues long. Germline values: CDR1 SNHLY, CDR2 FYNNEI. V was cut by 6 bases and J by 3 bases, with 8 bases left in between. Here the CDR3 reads CASRQGPNEKLFF. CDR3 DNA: TGTGCCAGCAGACAGGGACCTAATGAAAAACTGTTTTTT.

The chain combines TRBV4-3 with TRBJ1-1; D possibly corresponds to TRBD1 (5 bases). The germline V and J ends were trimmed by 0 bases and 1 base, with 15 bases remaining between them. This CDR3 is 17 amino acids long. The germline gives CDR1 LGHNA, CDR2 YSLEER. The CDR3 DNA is TGCGCCAGCAGCCAAGACCCCAAGGGGTTCGGGAACACTGAAGCTTTCTTT. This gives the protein CASSQDPKGFGNTEAFF.

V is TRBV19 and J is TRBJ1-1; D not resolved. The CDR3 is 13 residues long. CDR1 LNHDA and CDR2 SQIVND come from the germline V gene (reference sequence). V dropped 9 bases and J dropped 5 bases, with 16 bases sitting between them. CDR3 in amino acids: CASLRLGETEAFF. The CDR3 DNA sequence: TGTGCCAGCCTCAGGTTGGGTGAAACTGAAGCTTTCTTT.

The CDR3: CASSPVPGQGNYGYTF. For the CDR3, the DNA is TGTGCCAGCAGTCCCGTCCCGGGACAGGGAAACTATGGCTACACCTTC. The rearrangement uses TRBV2 and TRBJ1-2, with TRBD1 matching 9 bases. With 5 bases clipped from V and 2 bases from J, the junction kept 9 bases outside the gene matches. This CDR3 has 16 residues. The germline CDR1 and CDR2 sequences are SNHLY and FYNNEI. The variable domain in full, with the rest retrieved from reference TRBV2 and TRBJ1-2, is EPEVTQTPSHQVTQMGQEVILRCVPISNHLYFYWYRQILGQKVEFLVSFYNNEISEKSEIFDDQFSVERPDGSNFTLKIRSTKLEDSAMYFCASSPVPGQGNYGYTFGSGTRLTVV.

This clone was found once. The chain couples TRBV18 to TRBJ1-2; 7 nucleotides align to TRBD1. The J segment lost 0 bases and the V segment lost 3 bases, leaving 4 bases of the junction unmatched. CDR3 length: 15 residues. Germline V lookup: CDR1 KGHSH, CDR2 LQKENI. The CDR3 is CASSPPGQSNYGYTF. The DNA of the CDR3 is TGTGCCAGCTCACCCCCGGGACAGTCTAACTATGGCTACACCTTC.

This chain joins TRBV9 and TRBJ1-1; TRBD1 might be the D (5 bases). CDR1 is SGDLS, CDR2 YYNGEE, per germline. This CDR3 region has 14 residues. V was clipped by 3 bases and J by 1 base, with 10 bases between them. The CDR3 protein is CASSASDRNTEAFF. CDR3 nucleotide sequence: TGTGCCAGCAGCGCGAGTGACAGGAACACTGAAGCTTTCTTT.

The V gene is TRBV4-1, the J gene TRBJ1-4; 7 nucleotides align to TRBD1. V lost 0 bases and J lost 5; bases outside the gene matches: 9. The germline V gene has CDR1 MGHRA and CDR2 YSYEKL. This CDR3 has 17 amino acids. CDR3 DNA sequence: TGCGCCAGCAGCCAAGATAGGCGGGCAGGGGGAAATGAAAAACTGTTTTTT. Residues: CASSQDRRAGGNEKLFF.

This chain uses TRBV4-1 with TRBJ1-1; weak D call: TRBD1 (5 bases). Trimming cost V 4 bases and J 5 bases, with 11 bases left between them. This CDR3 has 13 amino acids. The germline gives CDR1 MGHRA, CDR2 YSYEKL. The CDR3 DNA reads TGCGCCAGCAGCCTTGCAGGGCGTACTGAAGCTTTCTTT. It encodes CASSLAGRTEAFF.

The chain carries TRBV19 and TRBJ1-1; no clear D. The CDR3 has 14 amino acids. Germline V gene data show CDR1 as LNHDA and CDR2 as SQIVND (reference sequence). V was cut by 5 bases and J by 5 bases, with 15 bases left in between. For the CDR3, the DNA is TGTGCCAGTAGTCCGGGAACCAGAACGACTGAAGCTTTCTTT. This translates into CASSPGTRTTEAFF.

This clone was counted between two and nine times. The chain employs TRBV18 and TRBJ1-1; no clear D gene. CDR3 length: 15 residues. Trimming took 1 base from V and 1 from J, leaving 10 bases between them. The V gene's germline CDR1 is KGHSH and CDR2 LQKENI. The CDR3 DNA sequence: TGTGCCAGCTCACCACTGGAGGGCTCGAACACTGAAGCTTTCTTT. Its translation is CASSPLEGSNTEAFF.

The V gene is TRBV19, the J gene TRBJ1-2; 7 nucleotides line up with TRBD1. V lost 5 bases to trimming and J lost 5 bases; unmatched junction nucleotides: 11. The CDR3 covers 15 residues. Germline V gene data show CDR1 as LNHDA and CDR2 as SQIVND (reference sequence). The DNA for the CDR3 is TGTGCCAGTAGTGATAGCCCCGGGACAGCATATGGCTACACCTTC. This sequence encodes CASSDSPGTAYGYTF.

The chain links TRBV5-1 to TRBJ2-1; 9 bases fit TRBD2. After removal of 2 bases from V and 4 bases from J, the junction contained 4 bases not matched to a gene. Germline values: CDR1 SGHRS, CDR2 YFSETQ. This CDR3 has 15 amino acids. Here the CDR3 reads CASSFTSGRYNEQFF. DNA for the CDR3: TGCGCCAGCAGCTTCACTAGCGGGCGGTACAATGAGCAGTTCTTC.

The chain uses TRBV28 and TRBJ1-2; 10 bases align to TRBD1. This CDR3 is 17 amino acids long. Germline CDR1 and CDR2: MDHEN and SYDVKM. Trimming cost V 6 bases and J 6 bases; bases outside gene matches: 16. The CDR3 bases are TGTGCCAGCAGAACGCCGGGACAGGGGATCCTAACTAATGGCTACACCTTC. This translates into CASRTPGQGILTNGYTF.

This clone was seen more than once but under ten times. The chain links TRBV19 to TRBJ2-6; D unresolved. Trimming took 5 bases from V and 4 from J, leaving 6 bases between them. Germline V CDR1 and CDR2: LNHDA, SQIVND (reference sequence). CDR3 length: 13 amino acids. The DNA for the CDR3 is TGTGCCAGTAGTCCTACGGGGGCCAACGTCCTGACTTTC. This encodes CASSPTGANVLTF.

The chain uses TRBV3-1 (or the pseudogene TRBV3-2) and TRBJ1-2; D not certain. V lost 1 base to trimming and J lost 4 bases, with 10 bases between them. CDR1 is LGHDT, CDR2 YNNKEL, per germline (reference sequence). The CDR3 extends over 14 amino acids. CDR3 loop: CASSQGRHGYGYTF. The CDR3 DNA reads TGTGCCAGCAGCCAAGGCCGTCACGGCTATGGCTACACCTTC.

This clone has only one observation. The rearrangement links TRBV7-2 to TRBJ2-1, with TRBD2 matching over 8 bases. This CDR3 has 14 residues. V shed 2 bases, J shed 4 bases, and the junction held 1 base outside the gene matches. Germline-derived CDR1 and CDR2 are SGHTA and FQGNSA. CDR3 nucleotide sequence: TGTGCCAGCAGCTTACTAGCGGGTTACAATGAGCAGTTCTTC. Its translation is CASSLLAGYNEQFF. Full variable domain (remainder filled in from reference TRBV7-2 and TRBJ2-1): GAGVSQSPSNKVTEKGKDVELRCDPISGHTALYWYRQSLGQGLEFLIYFQGNSAPDKSGLPSDRFSAERTGGSVSTLTIQRTQQEDSAVYLCASSLLAGYNEQFFGPGTRLTVL.

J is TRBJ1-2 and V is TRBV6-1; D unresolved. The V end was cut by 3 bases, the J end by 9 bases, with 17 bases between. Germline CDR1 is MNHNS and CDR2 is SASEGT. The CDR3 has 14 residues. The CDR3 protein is CASSDKITGDSYTF. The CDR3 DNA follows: TGTGCCAGCAGTGATAAGATCACCGGGGATAGCTACACCTTC.

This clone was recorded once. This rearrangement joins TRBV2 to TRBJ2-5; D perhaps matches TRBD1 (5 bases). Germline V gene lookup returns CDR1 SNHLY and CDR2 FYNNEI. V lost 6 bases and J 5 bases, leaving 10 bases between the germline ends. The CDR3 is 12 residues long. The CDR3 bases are TGTGCCAGCAGCGACAGTAGGGAGACCCAGTACTTC. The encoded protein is CASSDSRETQYF.